These 11 T cell receptor beta chains came from one sample sequenced in a study of blood T cells in healthy people across ages. With a J-beta primer mix and a sample-barcoded 5' primer, a second PCR ran 7 to 11 cycles. TCRdb passed the 5' RACE reads through MiXCR, listing each CDR3 protein once. The sample lists some 1.5 million distinct CDR3 sequences, roughly 43% occurring once. Material: blood. The receptors derive from a woman under 30 in good health.

The genes are TRBV9 and TRBJ1-4; no clear D. Trimming shortened V by 7 bases and J by 0 bases, and 1 base separated the two germline ends. CDR3 length: 11 residues. Germline CDR1 is SGDLS and CDR2 is YYNGEE. CDR3 sequence reads: CASSTNEKLFF. CDR3 sequence (DNA): TGTGCCAGCTCAACTAATGAAAAACTGTTTTTT.

This clonotype has more than one count but fewer than ten. The V and J genes are TRBV4-3 and TRBJ1-1; 9 bases are a match to TRBD1. The CDR3 has 17 residues. The trim removed 3 bases at V and 2 bases at J, leaving 10 bases unmatched. Germline-derived CDR1 and CDR2 are LGHNA and YSLEER. The CDR3 here is CASSQGTGKRTNTEAFF. CDR3 DNA sequence: TGCGCCAGCAGCCAGGGGACAGGGAAACGGACTAACACTGAAGCTTTCTTT.

This clonotype turned up a few times. The chain links TRBV7-9 to TRBJ2-7; the D gene is possibly TRBD2 (6 bases). V gave up 0 bases and J gave up 0 bases, with 12 bases separating them. Per the germline V gene, CDR1 is SEHNR and CDR2 is FQNEAQ (reference sequence). The CDR3 covers 16 residues. The chain's CDR3 is CASSLAVGGPSYEQYF. The CDR3 DNA follows: TGTGCCAGCAGCTTAGCAGTCGGGGGACCCTCCTACGAGCAGTACTTC.

This clonotype was recorded a few times. The CDR3 nucleotides read TGCAGCGCCAGGGGGCTACTTTCTGACAATGAGCAGTTCTTC. It yields the protein CSARGLLSDNEQFF. This sequence joins TRBV29-1 and TRBJ2-1, with TRBD1 matching 8 bases. This CDR3 has 14 amino acids. V shed 7 bases, J shed 5 bases, and the junction held 10 bases outside the gene matches. Germline V gives CDR1 SQVTM, CDR2 ANQGSEA.

This chain uses TRBV20-1 with TRBJ2-5; 8 bases align to TRBD2. Losses at the gene ends were 3 bases for V and 2 bases for J; bases not matched to a gene: 8. Germline V gene sequence: CDR1 DFQATT, CDR2 SNEGSKA (reference sequence). The length of the CDR3 is 15 residues. The CDR3 nucleotides read TGCAGTGCTAGGGAACTAGCGGTTACTCAAGAGACCCAGTACTTC. Translation: CSARELAVTQETQYF.

In this sample, this clonotype turned up a few times. The chain combines TRBV6-5 with TRBJ2-5; D uncertain. The length of the CDR3 is 14 residues. The germline V gene encodes CDR1 MNHEY and CDR2 SVGAGI. Trimming removed 6 bases from V and 7 bases from J, with 18 bases in between. The CDR3 loop is CASSPQDLKGTQYF. The CDR3 bases are TGTGCCAGCAGCCCCCAGGACCTAAAGGGGACCCAGTACTTC.

The gene calls are TRBV5-1 and TRBJ2-1; 7 nucleotides line up with TRBD1. The CDR3 has 14 residues. The ends lost 3 bases at V and 3 bases at J; junction bases unmatched: 3. Germline CDR1 is SGHRS and CDR2 is YFSETQ. The CDR3 DNA reads TGCGCCAGCAGCTGGGGACAGCTCTACAATGAGCAGTTCTTC. Amino acid sequence: CASSWGQLYNEQFF.

This sequence joins TRBV5-4 and TRBJ1-2; no clear D gene. The CDR3 extends over 13 amino acids. Germline V gene data show CDR1 as SGHNT and CDR2 as YYREEE (reference sequence). V lost 0 bases to trimming and J lost 7 bases, with 10 bases between them. In DNA form, the CDR3 reads TGTGCCAGCAGCTTGGACCGGATTATTGGCTACACCTTC. Its translation is CASSLDRIIGYTF.

CDR3 amino acids: CASSWGVVDSPLHF. The CDR3 bases are TGCGCCAGCAGTTGGGGAGTAGTGGATTCACCCCTCCACTTT. The chain carries TRBV5-1 and TRBJ1-6, with D unclear. Trimming removed 5 bases from V and 8 bases from J, with 14 bases in between. Per germline, CDR1 SGHRS and CDR2 YFSETQ. The CDR3 is 14 residues long. The full variable domain, completed using reference TRBV5-1 and TRBJ1-6, is KAGVTQTPRYLIKTRGQQVTLSCSPISGHRSVSWYQQTPGQGLQFLFEYFSETQRNKGNFPGRFSGRQFSNSRSEMNVSTLELGDSALYLCASSWGVVDSPLHFGNGTRLTVT.

The chain combines TRBV29-1 with TRBJ1-4; D is possibly TRBD1 (5 bases). This CDR3 has 16 residues. Germline CDR1 reads SQVTM; CDR2 reads ANQGSEA. Trimming removed 7 bases at V and 1 base at J, with 19 bases between. CDR3 region: CSASHPGRGTNEKLFF. CDR3 sequence (DNA): TGCAGCGCATCGCACCCGGGTAGGGGAACTAATGAAAAACTGTTTTTT.

The V gene is TRBV20-1, the J gene TRBJ2-1; 8 nucleotides match TRBD2. V gave up 1 base and J gave up 10 bases; unmatched junction bases: 3. The V gene's germline CDR1 is DFQATT and CDR2 SNEGSKA (reference sequence). The CDR3 consists of 12 residues. CDR3 in amino acids: CSARGRGGEQFF. In DNA form, the CDR3 reads TGCAGTGCTAGAGGTCGGGGGGGGGAGCAGTTCTTC.